This T cell receptor beta chain was found in a study of cytomegalovirus exposure and HLA in healthy donors. Findings of the study overall: Diagnosis of cytomegalovirus status made by the classifier reportedly showed high specificity and sensitivity. In vitro assays verified that a few CMV-associated chains recognized CMV antigens specifically.

In the PCR, 60 Vbeta and 13 Jbeta primers were used. TCRdb's table, derived via immunoSEQ multiplex PCR, lists solely in-frame clones and lacks some. The top ten hold 13% to 15% of the sample, which has 90,000 to 120,000 clones, approximately 81% seen once. This clone was detected only once. Its antigen is undetermined. Germline and junction disagree at one end, which may indicate a read error. The clonotype comes from a male donor in good health and CMV-seropositive. Sequencing was performed on PBMCs.

For the CDR3, the DNA is TGTGCCAGCAGTCTCGGAGTTGCGGGGGGAGAGGAGTTT. The encoded protein is CASSLGVAGGEEF. This chain links TRBV7-9 with TRBJ1-1; tentative D call: TRBD1 (5 bases). This CDR3 region has 13 residues. Germline V gene sequence: CDR1 SEHNR, CDR2 FQNEAQ (reference sequence).